A single sample is the source of the 25 T cell receptor beta chains below, sequenced in a study of cytomegalovirus exposure and HLA in healthy donors. Data came from immunoSEQ multiplex PCR; TCRdb stores just in-frame clones and leaves some out. The sample has roughly 50,000 clones, about 92% seen once. The specimen sequenced was PBMCs. These receptors were obtained from a man between 18 and 35 years old in good health and CMV-seronegative.

In this sample, this clone turned up once. This chain links TRBV11-1 with TRBJ1-2; 7 bases match TRBD1. Germline lookup yields CDR1 SGHAT and CDR2 FQDESV (reference sequence). The junction had 5 bases not matched to a gene; V was cut back by 3 bases and J by 7 bases. The CDR3 consists of 13 residues. The CDR3 DNA sequence: TGTGCCAGCAGCTTCGGGACAGCAAGTGGCTACACCTTC. It is translated as CASSFGTASGYTF.

This clone was seen only once. The chain joins TRBV11-1 to TRBJ2-7, with TRBD2 matching over 7 bases. Germline CDR1 reads SGHAT; CDR2 reads FQDESV (reference sequence). The CDR3 has 14 residues. V shed 0 bases and J 7 bases; nucleotides not matched to a gene: 6. CDR3 coding DNA: TGTGCCAGCAGCTTAGCCTACGGGGAGGGGGAGCAGTACTTC. This gives the protein CASSLAYGEGEQYF.

The chain is built from TRBV30 and TRBJ2-4, with a possible D match to TRBD1 (5 bases). Trimming stripped 0 bases from V and 9 bases from J, with 6 bases between. CDR3 length: 11 residues. In germline, CDR1 is GTSNPN, CDR2 SVGIG (reference sequence). The CDR3 loop reads CAWSVGAIQYF. The CDR3 DNA reads as TGTGCCTGGAGTGTAGGGGCCATTCAGTACTTC.

The chain recombines TRBV2 with TRBJ2-5; 8 bases map to TRBD2. J gave up 5 bases and V 6 bases, and 8 bases lay outside the gene matches. CDR1 is SNHLY, CDR2 FYNNEI, per germline. The CDR3 is made up of 14 amino acids. This chain's CDR3 is CASRGAGVGETQYF. The CDR3 region has the DNA TGTGCCAGCAGGGGAGCGGGAGTCGGGGAGACCCAGTACTTC. The full variable domain, rest sourced from reference TRBV2 and TRBJ2-5, is EPEVTQTPSHQVTQMGQEVILRCVPISNHLYFYWYRQILGQKVEFLVSFYNNEISEKSEIFDDQFSVERPDGSNFTLKIRSTKLEDSAMYFCASRGAGVGETQYFGPGTRLLVL.

The V gene is TRBV28, the J gene TRBJ1-2; D is unclear. The CDR3 sequence is 17 residues long. Germline V gene sequence: CDR1 MDHEN, CDR2 SYDVKM. The V gene lost 6 bases and the J gene lost 7 bases, with 27 bases spanning the gap. The chain's CDR3 is CASSRPGRAAAVSGYTF. DNA of the CDR3: TGTGCCAGCAGCCGTCCGGGTCGGGCAGCGGCCGTCTCTGGCTACACCTTC.

V and J are TRBV18 and TRBJ1-1; TRBD1 is a possible D gene (5 bases). The V end lost 3 bases, the J end lost 5 bases, and 13 bases lay between the germline ends. The CDR3 consists of 14 residues. CDR1 and CDR2 (germline): KGHSH, LQKENI. In nucleotides, the CDR3 is TGTGCCAGCTCACCCCCGGCAGGGCCAACTGAAGCTTTCTTT. Translating it yields CASSPPAGPTEAFF. The variable domain in full, completed from reference TRBV18 and TRBJ1-1, reads NAGVMQNPRHLVRRRGQEARLRCSPMKGHSHVYWYRQLPEEGLKFMVYLQKENIIDESGMPKERFSAEFPKEGPSILRIQQVVRGDSAAYFCASSPPAGPTEAFFGQGTRLTVV.

This chain links TRBV4-1 with TRBJ2-2; 9 nucleotides line up with TRBD2. J was trimmed by 5 bases and V by 4 bases; bases with no gene match: 14. Germline V gene lookup returns CDR1 MGHRA and CDR2 YSYEKL. This CDR3 is built from 18 residues. CDR3 sequence reads: CASSLSPMAGGPTGELFF. CDR3 DNA: TGCGCCAGCAGCCTATCGCCTATGGCGGGAGGGCCGACCGGGGAGCTGTTTTTT.

The V and J genes are TRBV11-2 and TRBJ2-2; the match to TRBD2 covers 13 bases. CDR1 and CDR2 from the germline V gene are SGHAT and FQNNGV. CDR3 size: 17 residues. Germline trimming cut 8 bases from V and 6 bases from J; bases unmatched to any gene: 12. The CDR3: CASHFSGLAGVAGELFF. The CDR3, as DNA: TGTGCCAGCCATTTCAGTGGACTAGCGGGAGTGGCCGGGGAGCTGTTTTTT.

The chain couples TRBV11-2 to TRBJ2-7; D uncertain. This CDR3 is 14 amino acids long. Germline CDR1 and CDR2: SGHAT and FQNNGV. V lost 4 bases to trimming and J lost 3 bases, with 13 bases between them. The CDR3 spells CASSSVRLVYEQYF. DNA for the CDR3: TGTGCCAGCAGCTCGGTCCGACTGGTCTACGAGCAGTACTTC.

The chain couples TRBV28 to TRBJ1-2, with D tentatively TRBD1 (5 bases). Germline loops: CDR1 MDHEN, CDR2 SYDVKM. This CDR3 has 10 amino acids. Between the trimmed V and J ends, which lost 10 bases and 5 bases, there was a span of 8 bases. CDR3 loop: CAIGDYGYTF. In DNA form, the CDR3 reads TGTGCCATAGGGGATTATGGCTACACCTTC.

V gene TRBV5-1 combines with J gene TRBJ2-7, with D perhaps matching TRBD1 (8 bases). V shed 4 bases and J shed 6 bases, with 20 bases lying between them. The CDR3 has 15 residues. Germline CDR1 is SGHRS and CDR2 is YFSETQ. The CDR3 reads CASSLEGGDRFEQYF. DNA for the CDR3: TGCGCCAGCAGCCTGGAGGGGGGGGACAGGTTCGAGCAGTACTTC.

There are a few counts of this clone. A junction boundary mismatches the germline segment, possibly from a read error. This chain joins TRBV28 and TRBJ2-3, with 9 bases identical to TRBD2. This CDR3 has 15 residues. The V gene's germline CDR1 is MDHEN and CDR2 SYDVKM. As DNA, the CDR3 is TGTGCCAGCAGTTTTGCTGGGACTAGCAGAGATACGCAGTATTTT. Encoded protein: CASSFAGTSRDTQYF.

This chain connects TRBV7-2 to TRBJ1-5; no clear D. CDR3 size: 16 residues. The V end lost 2 bases, the J end lost 7 bases, and 18 bases lay between the germline ends. Germline CDR1 and CDR2: SGHTA and FQGNSA. The CDR3: CASSLFGSPGGQPQHF. In DNA form, the CDR3 reads TGTGCCAGCAGCTTATTTGGGTCCCCCGGCGGCCAGCCCCAGCATTTT.

The chain uses TRBV6-1 and TRBJ2-5; maybe TRBD1 (6 bases). From germline, CDR1 is MNHNS and CDR2 SASEGT. Deletions cut 6 bases from V and 5 bases from J, with 16 bases between. CDR3 length: 14 amino acids. In DNA form, the CDR3 reads TGTGCCAGCAGAGCACACAGGGTATGGGAGACCCAGTACTTC. It yields the protein CASRAHRVWETQYF.

The chain carries TRBV28 and TRBJ2-5; weak D call: TRBD2 (5 bases). The V gene's germline CDR1 is MDHEN and CDR2 SYDVKM. Between the trimmed V and J ends, which lost 4 bases and 4 bases, there was a span of 19 bases. This CDR3 is 16 amino acids long. As DNA, the CDR3 is TGTGCCAGCAGTTGGGCCGGGGATATTCTCGGAGAGACCCAGTACTTC. Protein product: CASSWAGDILGETQYF.

This chain connects TRBV4-2 to TRBJ2-1, with 12 bases fitting TRBD2. This CDR3 is built from 19 residues. J gave up 5 bases and V 4 bases, and 15 bases lay outside the gene matches. Germline values: CDR1 LGHNA, CDR2 YNFKEQ. The CDR3 region is CASSPRLAGDQVPHNEQFF. CDR3 nucleotides: TGTGCCAGCAGCCCTCGACTAGCGGGAGACCAAGTTCCCCACAATGAGCAGTTCTTC.

The chain links TRBV6-6 to TRBJ2-5, with TRBD2 matching 8 bases. CDR3 size: 15 residues. After removal of 7 bases from V and 5 bases from J, the junction contained 12 bases not matched to a gene. Germline values: CDR1 MNHNY, CDR2 SVGAGI (reference sequence). This CDR3 reads CASINHPGGSETQYF. The CDR3 DNA reads as TGTGCCAGCATTAATCACCCGGGAGGGTCGGAGACCCAGTACTTC.

The CDR3 region has the DNA TGCAGCGTTCTAGGACAGGGTAGCACAGATACGCAGTATTTT. Its translation is CSVLGQGSTDTQYF. The chain links TRBV29-1 to TRBJ2-3; 8 bases agree with TRBD1. CDR1 is SQVTM and CDR2 is ANQGSEA in the germline V gene. The CDR3 contains 14 residues. After removal of 5 bases from V and 0 bases from J, the junction contained 4 bases not matched to a gene.

CDR3 in amino acids: CAWSRGGNYEQYF. For the CDR3, the DNA is TGTGCCTGGAGTCGTGGCGGGAACTACGAGCAGTACTTC. The chain uses TRBV30 and TRBJ2-7, with a tentative D call TRBD2 (6 bases). The germline V gene has CDR1 GTSNPN and CDR2 SVGIG (reference sequence). Trimming stripped 2 bases from V and 3 bases from J, with 11 bases between. This CDR3 spans 13 amino acids.

The V call is TRBV7-3, the J call TRBJ2-1; D not resolved. Germline assignment: CDR1 SGHTA and CDR2 FQGTGA. The CDR3 is made up of 15 amino acids. V shed 0 bases and J shed 4 bases, with 10 bases lying between them. In nucleotides, the CDR3 is TGTGCCAGCAGCTTAACCGGCGGCGGATACAATGAGCAGTTCTTC. Translation: CASSLTGGGYNEQFF.

The chain employs TRBV27 and TRBJ2-7, with 8 bases that match TRBD2. Germline lookup yields CDR1 MNHEY and CDR2 SMNVEV (reference sequence). This CDR3 has 14 amino acids. The CDR3 coding sequence is TGTGCGACTAAGCCGGGAGGGGTGGCCTACGAGCAGTACTTC. Translating gives CATKPGGVAYEQYF.

The CDR3 region has the DNA TGTGCCAGCAGTTCCGCCGGACTCTCGCGGGTCGAGCAGTACTTC. This gives the protein CASSSAGLSRVEQYF. V is TRBV28 and J is TRBJ2-7; D possibly corresponds to TRBD2 (5 bases). The CDR3 totals 15 residues. In germline, CDR1 is MDHEN, CDR2 SYDVKM. V dropped 4 bases and J dropped 6 bases, with 19 bases sitting between them.

The rearrangement links TRBV13 to TRBJ1-2; D remains ambiguous. The ends were cut back, 0 bases at V and 8 bases at J, with 13 bases in the middle. The CDR3 loop spans 14 amino acids. Germline values: CDR1 PRHDT, CDR2 FYEKMQ (reference sequence). The CDR3 reads CASSLGLIEEGYTF. CDR3 coding DNA: TGTGCCAGCAGCTTAGGGTTGATAGAGGAAGGCTACACCTTC.

This clone appeared a single time. CDR3 nucleotides: TGTGCCAGCAGTAAACGGGAGTACGAGACCCAGTACTTC. Translating gives CASSKREYETQYF. The rearrangement joins TRBV11-3 to TRBJ2-5, with a tentative D call TRBD2 (6 bases). The CDR3 sequence is 13 residues long. V was cut by 6 bases and J by 5 bases, with 13 bases left in between. Germline CDR1 is SGHNT and CDR2 is YENEEA.

The chain is built from TRBV6-5 and TRBJ2-2; D might be TRBD2 (5 bases). V shed 3 bases and J shed 0 bases, with 8 bases lying between them. The CDR3 consists of 15 residues. The germline gives CDR1 MNHEY, CDR2 SVGAGI. CDR3 loop: CASSYRAANTGELFF. The CDR3 nucleotides read TGTGCCAGCAGTTATCGAGCGGCGAACACCGGGGAGCTGTTTTTT.